This T cell receptor beta chain was retrieved from a study of blood T cells in healthy people across ages (dated by TCRdb to the mid-2010s). Regarding the complete study: Template switching captured roughly one uniquely barcoded TCR beta cDNA molecule per two T cells in model experiments. Using the same blood draw, the study looked at two additional independent replicas of 1 million unique cDNA reads for two donors, one aged 18 to 30 and the other aged 80 or older. Donors of different ages were randomly distributed across sequencing lanes to avoid experimental bias. The study measured age-related changes in TCR beta repertoire diversity using deep sequencing normalized with unique cDNA molecular identifiers. Four age groups were formed from the donors: young (average 16 years), middle-aged (around 40), aged (62) and long-lived (approximately 78).

Systemically healthy Caucasian individuals from Russia, 35 to 50 in total and aged about 6 to 100 years, were included as donors. About 10 milliliters of peripheral blood were collected from each donor into EDTA-treated Vacutainer tubes. Ficoll-Paque density-gradient centrifugation was used to isolate PBMCs, with at least 6 million obtained per sample. Trizol reagent was used to extract total RNA from PBMCs, with at least 5.5 micrograms per sample. For every donor, an aliquot of PBMCs went through flow cytometry to measure the percentages of naive CD45RAhigh/CD27high T cells. For this clonotype: Its binding antigen is unknown. There are no base qualities to consult, and no much larger clone falls within one base.

Library preparation employed 5' RACE. The data were produced on an Illumina HiSeq 2500. A second PCR of roughly 6 to 11 cycles was performed with a sample-barcoded 5' primer and a J-beta primer mix. A unique molecular identifier was introduced onto each TCR beta cDNA molecule by a template-switch 5' adaptor carrying 12 random nucleotides. Each sample yielded at least 2.5 million CDR3-containing paired-end reads. The Mint cDNA synthesis kit, primed by a TRBC-specific oligonucleotide, was used to synthesize first-strand cDNA from all RNA. All cDNA was treated with uracil-DNA glycosylase and then went through a first 18-cycle PCR with the universal primers M1SS and BC2_uni_R. The source study handled its data this way. For normalization, 1 million high-quality reads, each with a distinct molecular identifier, were randomly selected from each sample. Instead of being binned into consensus sequences, reads that shared molecular identifiers were thrown out. MiTCR, run with a Q25 quality threshold and the strictest error-elimination algorithm, handled CDR3 identification, clonotype clustering and error correction. A nonparametric unseen species model using Euler transformation provided a lower-bound estimate of total TCR beta diversity. The public reads were reprocessed in TCRdb via fastp at Q25 and MiXCR, keeping in-frame beta chains. Rows with a matching CDR3 protein are joined into one entry that keeps the most common DNA and genes. It is TCRdb's table, rather than the study itself, that gives the V and J calls and clone size. The sample yields some 1.4 million distinct CDR3 sequences; about 40% were counted once. Together, the top ten hold 7% to 9.5% of the sample.

Overall results and qualifications from the work: The percentage of naive T cells measured by flow cytometry correlated strongly with observed TCR beta diversity. Total diversity estimates from one million sequenced T cells were considered lower bounds and underestimates. Compared with the aged group, more naive CD4+ T cells, fewer expanded clones and increased TCR diversity were shown by the long-lived group, suggesting age selection. Since profiling was done on bulk unsorted PBMCs, naive and antigen-experienced compartments could not be conclusively compared. As age increased, observed TCR beta diversity per million T cells dropped in a roughly linear way, and a significant reduction was already evident by age 40. Because the CMV infection status of the donors was unknown, age-related changes in expanded clonotypes may potentially have been confounded.

The CDR3 numbers 15 residues from cysteine through phenylalanine. This entry keeps only the CDR3 DNA: 45 bases, framed from base 1. From a lookup of the germline V gene, CDR1 and CDR2 are SGHRS and YFSETQ. Trimming leaves V shorter by 3 bases and J shorter by 4 bases, with the junction holding 8 bases beyond the gene matches. Input material: blood. The sequence came from a young woman in good health. In this chain, TRBV5-1 is recombined with TRBJ2-3; TRBD2 agrees with 7 junctional bases. The base sequence is TGCGCCAGCAGCTCTAGCGGAGAGATACCAGATACGCAGTATTTT. Protein translation: CASSSSGEIPDTQYF.